A selection of T cell receptor beta chains follows, all from one sample in a study of blood T cell repertoires in COVID-19. Sequencing used immunoSEQ multiplex PCR; TCRdb keeps in-frame clones, though not all of them. Of a few hundred thousand clones listed, approximately 90% are singletons. Sequencing was carried out using peripheral blood. The receptors derive from a man younger than 35 with active or convalescent COVID-19. CDR3s include the opening cysteine and the closing phenylalanine or tryptophan. A D gene is named only where the DNA matches it firmly. Size values are once, few and many counts, or a class for expanded clones, and some rows have none.

TRBD2	14	TRBJ2-7	TRBV5-6	-	TGTGCCAGCAGCTTGGTAGCGGGTCCAGAAGAGCAGTACTTC	CASSLVAGPEEQYF
-	14	TRBJ1-5	TRBV11-2	-	TGTGCCAGCAGCTTAGAAGCCTCAGGGTTGCCCCAGCATTTT	CASSLEASGLPQHF
-	13	TRBJ1-5	TRBV30	-	TGTGCCTGGCGCAGGGGCCCTGATCAGCCCCAGCATTTT	CAWRRGPDQPQHF
-	14	TRBJ1-5	TRBV5-1	-	TGCGCCAGCAGCTTGTTGCCAGACAATCAGCCCCAGCATTTT	CASSLLPDNQPQHF
-	15	TRBJ1-1	TRBV10-2	-	TGCGCCAGCAGTGAGAGGGGGAGAGGGTCCCTGGGAGCTTTCTTT	CASSERGRGSLGAFF
TRBD2	18	TRBJ2-1	TRBV4-1	-	TGCGCCAGCAGCCATCCTCCTCGGGGGGGAAAAACCTACAATGAGCAGTTCTTC	CASSHPPRGGKTYNEQFF
-	16	TRBJ2-7	TRBV11-2	-	TGTGCCAGCAGCTTAAGATTGGGCCGACCCCACTACGAGCAGTACTTC	CASSLRLGRPHYEQYF
-	12	TRBJ2-5	TRBV9	-	TGTGCCAGCAGCGTAGCGCAAGAGACCCAGTACTTC	CASSVAQETQYF
-	15	TRBJ1-5	TRBV19	-	TGTGCCAGTAGTACCCCGTGGGGGGGAAATCAGCCCCAGCATTTT	CASSTPWGGNQPQHF
-	12	TRBJ1-2	TRBV12-3/TRBV12-4	medium-sized	TGTGCCAGCAGTTTCCTGGGCCGGGGCTACACCTTC	CASSFLGRGYTF
-	16	TRBJ2-2	TRBV7-7	-	TGTGCTAGCAGCCCGACTACAGGGGACTACACCGGGGAGCTGTTTTTT	CASSPTTGDYTGELFF
TRBD2	14	TRBJ2-7	TRBV9	-	TGTGCCAGCAGCGTAGGACTAGCGAGCCACGAGCAGTACTTC	CASSVGLASHEQYF
-	14	TRBJ2-2	TRBV13	-	TGTGCCAGCAGCCACGGGTCGAACACCGGGGAGCTGTTTTTT	CASSHGSNTGELFF
TRBD2	16	TRBJ2-4	TRBV27	-	TGTGCCAGCAGTCTTGTCTGGGGACTAGACAGGAACATTCAGTACTTC	CASSLVWGLDRNIQYF
-	15	TRBJ2-7	TRBV19	-	TGTGCCAGTAGTGAGGCGGGGATAGGCTCCTACGAGCAGTACTTC	CASSEAGIGSYEQYF
-	15	TRBJ1-1	TRBV7-8	-	TGTGCCAGCAGCTCAACGAGGATCGTAAGAGCTGAAGCTTTCTTT	CASSSTRIVRAEAFF
-	16	TRBJ2-5	TRBV7-3	-	TGTGCCAGCAGCTTAAATAGCGGACTGACGGGGGAGACCCAGTACTTC	CASSLNSGLTGETQYF
-	13	TRBJ2-7	TRBV2	-	TGTGCCAGCAGTAGACAGGGACTCTACGAGCAGTACTTC	CASSRQGLYEQYF
-	16	TRBJ2-1	TRBV4-3	-	TGCGCCAGCAGCCAAGGTCTTGCTAGGACAAACAATGAGCAGTTCTTC	CASSQGLARTNNEQFF
TRBD1	14	TRBJ2-3	TRBV5-1	once	TGCGCCAGCAGTGCGGGACAGGGGACAGATACGCAGTATTTT	CASSAGQGTDTQYF
TRBD2	15	TRBJ2-1	TRBV7-3	once	TGTGCCAGCAGTCCAACTAGCGGGAGCTACAATGAGCAGTTCTTC	CASSPTSGSYNEQFF
-	17	TRBJ1-2	TRBV6-6	once	TGTGCCAGCAGTCCCGGGTCCCAGAGGCCGGCTAACTATGGCTACACCTTC	CASSPGSQRPANYGYTF
-	14	TRBJ2-3	TRBV11-2	-	TGTGCCAGCAGCTCAACCGACTTCACAGATACGCAGTATTTT	CASSSTDFTDTQYF
-	15	TRBJ2-5	TRBV7-3	once	TGTGCCAGCAGCTTAATTGGCGGGGGCGGGGAGACCCAGTACTTC	CASSLIGGGGETQYF
TRBD2	14	TRBJ2-1	TRBV30	-	TGTGCCTGGAGTGGCGGGGGGGGCTACAATGAGCAGTTCTTC	CAWSGGGGYNEQFF
-	14	TRBJ1-6	TRBV6-5	-	TGTGCCAGCAGTTACTACAGGCTCGGCTCACCCCTCCACTTT	CASSYYRLGSPLHF
TRBD1	18	TRBJ1-2	TRBV18	-	TGTGCCAGCTCGCTCCGGGACAGGGGGCTTTCGCCGGAGAATGGCTACACCTTC	CASSLRDRGLSPENGYTF
-	13	TRBJ1-5	TRBV24-1	-	TGTGCCACCAGTGAGACAGATTATCAGCCCCAGCATTTT	CATSETDYQPQHF
TRBD2	13	TRBJ2-2	TRBV4-1	-	TGCGCCAGCAGCCGTGCGGGAGCCGGGGAGCTGTTTTTT	CASSRAGAGELFF
-	17	TRBJ2-1	TRBV9	-	TGTGCCAGCAGCGTAATGAATTACATGGGGGGAAACAATGAGCAGTTCTTC	CASSVMNYMGGNNEQFF
TRBD1	13	TRBJ1-1	TRBV10-1	-	TGCGCCACCGCGAGAGAGGGGGCTACTGAAGCTTTCTTT	CATAREGATEAFF
-	11	TRBJ2-3	TRBV7-2	-	TGTGCCAGCAGCTCACAAAATACGCAGTATTTT	CASSSQNTQYF
-	14	TRBJ1-4	TRBV6-5	-	TGTGCCAGCAGGGGACATCCTCCTAATGAAAAACTGTTTTTT	CASRGHPPNEKLFF
-	17	TRBJ2-3	TRBV19	-	TGTGCCAGTAGTATAGATGCGGGCAGGCCTAGCACAGATACGCAGTATTTT	CASSIDAGRPSTDTQYF
-	16	TRBJ1-4	TRBV29-1	-	TGCAGCGTCGCGGGGGCCGATGATGCAACTAATGAAAAACTGTTTTTT	CSVAGADDATNEKLFF
-	16	TRBJ1-1	TRBV11-2	-	TGTGCCAGCAGCTTAGTTGGGTGGGAGAAGGACACTGAAGCTTTCTTT	CASSLVGWEKDTEAFF
-	15	TRBJ1-4	TRBV6-5	-	TGTGCCAGCAGTTACTCTGCCGCCACAGATGAAAAACTGTTTTTT	CASSYSAATDEKLFF
-	13	TRBJ1-4	TRBV12-3/TRBV12-4	-	TGTGCCAGCAGTGAAGACAGGTCTCGAAAACTGTTTTTT	CASSEDRSRKLFF
-	17	TRBJ1-1	TRBV6-2/TRBV6-3	-	TGTGCCAGCAGTTACATCCCGTCAGAGGGGACTAACACTGAAGCTTTCTTT	CASSYIPSEGTNTEAFF
-	13	TRBJ1-2	TRBV27	-	TGTGCCAGCAGTTTGAACGGGGGATATGGCTACACCTTC	CASSLNGGYGYTF
-	14	TRBJ2-4	TRBV4-3	-	TGCGCCAGCAGCCAAGATAGCCTCGGGAACATTCAGTACTTC	CASSQDSLGNIQYF
-	14	TRBJ1-5	TRBV19	-	TGTGCCAGTAGTATTGAGCAGGGGTATCAGCCCCAGCATTTT	CASSIEQGYQPQHF
TRBD2	17	TRBJ2-1	TRBV11-2	-	TGTGCCAGCAGCTTAGTAGCGCTTAGCGGGGCTGGTAATGAGCAGTTCTTC	CASSLVALSGAGNEQFF
-	14	TRBJ2-1	TRBV5-1	-	TGCGCCAGCAGCTTGGTGACTAATACCAATGAGCAGTTCTTC	CASSLVTNTNEQFF
-	15	TRBJ1-3	TRBV30	-	TGTGCCTGGAGTGTAGGGGGTGGTTTAGGAAACACCATATATTTT	CAWSVGGGLGNTIYF
TRBD2	13	TRBJ2-5	TRBV29-1	-	TGCAGCGGCCTAACTAGCGGGAGCCAGACCCAGTACTTC	CSGLTSGSQTQYF
-	14	TRBJ1-1	TRBV6-6	-	TGTGCCAGCAGAACCCAACAGGAGACCACTGAAGCTTTCTTT	CASRTQQETTEAFF
-	16	TRBJ2-7	TRBV5-1	-	TGCGCCAGCAGCTTGTTTAGGGCAGGGAGGTCCTACGAGCAGTACTTC	CASSLFRAGRSYEQYF
-	14	TRBJ1-5	TRBV28	-	TGTGCCAGCAGTTTATACCCTTTTGAGCAGCCCCAGCATTTT	CASSLYPFEQPQHF
TRBD1	14	TRBJ2-7	TRBV19	-	TGTGCCAGTAGTATGGACAGGGGGGTCGACGAGCAGTACTTC	CASSMDRGVDEQYF
TRBD1	14	TRBJ2-1	TRBV30	-	TGTGCCTGGAGTCGGGACAGAGATTACAATGAGCAGTTCTTC	CAWSRDRDYNEQFF
-	15	TRBJ1-2	TRBV19	-	TGTGCCAGTAGTATTAGGTACAGGTATGACTATGGCTACACCTTC	CASSIRYRYDYGYTF
TRBD2	15	TRBJ2-1	TRBV30	-	TGTGCCTGGAGTGTTAGCGGGAGCTCCTACAATGAGCAGTTCTTC	CAWSVSGSSYNEQFF
TRBD1	13	TRBJ1-2	TRBV5-4	-	TGTGCCAGCAGCTTCTCAGGGGGCGCCGGCTACACCTTC	CASSFSGGAGYTF
-	12	TRBJ2-5	TRBV6-2/TRBV6-3	few	TGTGCCAGCAGTTACCGGTGGGAGACCCAGTACTTC	CASSYRWETQYF
-	13	TRBJ1-1	TRBV15	-	TGTGCCACCAGCAGAGAGGCAGGGCGTAGAGCTTTCTTT	CATSREAGRRAFF
-	16	TRBJ2-6	TRBV14	-	TGTGCCAGCAGCCCATTGGCGGGCAGTAGGCTGAACGTCCTGACTTTC	CASSPLAGSRLNVLTF
-	12	TRBJ1-2	TRBV18	once	TGTGCCAGCTCCGGGGGAACGCGTGGCTACACCTTC	CASSGGTRGYTF
-	14	TRBJ1-2	TRBV19	-	TGTGCCAGTAGTATTCTAGCAGGTCCCTATGGCTACACCTTC	CASSILAGPYGYTF
-	17	TRBJ2-1	TRBV3-1/TRBV3-2	-	TGTGCCAGCAGCCAACCCGGGGGCGGGAGCTTTTACAATGAGCAGTTCTTC	CASSQPGGGSFYNEQFF